This T cell receptor (beta chain) came from a study of T cells in Graves' hyperthyroidism and ophthalmopathy. This clonotype appeared many times. The CDR3 regions of TCR beta were amplified from RNA transcripts. Using the HTBI primer set, a first-round RT-PCR was run on the TCR CDR3. TCRdb passed the multiplex PCR reads through MiXCR, listing each CDR3 protein once. There are 550,000 to 700,000 distinct CDR3 sequences in the sample; roughly 15% occur only once, and 4% to 5.5% lies in the top ten. This CDR3 has 14 residues. Germline V gives CDR1 MNHEY, CDR2 SVGAGI. V was pared by 8 bases and J by 2 bases, with 12 bases between.

The sample comprised blood. This TCR was recovered from a woman aged 40 to 50 with Graves' ophthalmopathy. The chain joins TRBV6-5 to TRBJ2-2, with D possibly TRBD1 on 5 matching bases. The CDR3 protein is CASLTRVNTGELFF. In nucleotides, the CDR3 is TGTGCCAGCCTCACCAGGGTTAACACCGGGGAGCTGTTTTTT.